This T cell receptor (beta chain) was observed in a study of OX40 agonist ivuxolimab in advanced cancers. Study-level background: Ivuxolimab, which is an agonistic anti-OX40 (CD134) antibody, was administered to the patients. Six ivuxolimab dose levels, 0.01 to 10 mg/kg, were given intravenously every 2 weeks. A diagnosis of hepatocellular carcinoma, melanoma, renal cell or head and neck cancer was present in dose-escalation patients.

Sequencing was performed with immunoSEQ multiplex PCR; in TCRdb, only in-frame clones are kept and a portion is missing. The data show 55,000 to 65,000 clones, with around 83% seen just once and around 1% held by the top ten. A history of autoimmune disease or systemic immunosuppression excluded patients. The V gene's germline CDR1 is SEHNR and CDR2 FQNEAQ (reference sequence). CDR3 size: 14 residues. V was trimmed by 5 bases and J by 3 bases, leaving 13 bases between them. This clone was seen a single time. This sequence joins TRBV7-9 and TRBJ1-2, with a possible D match to TRBD1 (6 bases). Sequenced here: CD4+ or CD8+ T cells sorted from blood, sampled in a trial of the OX40 agonist ivuxolimab. The origin of this receptor is an adult with an advanced solid tumor such as melanoma, head and neck, liver or kidney cancer. CDR3 amino acids: CASSLTGQHYGYTF. In nucleotides, the CDR3 is TGTGCCAGCAGCCTTACCGGACAGCACTATGGCTACACCTTC.